Below, 18 T cell receptor beta chains from the same sample are listed, as sequenced in a study of early T cells in non-severe SARS-CoV-2 infection. TCRdb passed the 5' RACE reads through MiXCR, listing each CDR3 protein once. The table shows 50,000 to 60,000 distinct CDR3 sequences, with 8.7% occurring only once. The sample here was whole blood, taken at baseline. These receptors were taken from an adult who was a healthcare worker with PCR-confirmed SARS-CoV-2 infection or an uninfected control (not recorded which).

As regards this clonotype: Being one base from a much bigger clone, this may be a read error. This sequence joins TRBV7-2 and TRBJ2-5; 8 bases agree with TRBD1. The CDR3 length is 12 residues. Germline CDR1 SGHTA, CDR2 FQGNSA. This CDR3 reads CVSSRDRETQYF. CDR3 DNA: TGTGTCAGCAGCAGGGACAGGGAGACCCAGTACTTC.

The rearrangement joins TRBV12-3 or TRBV12-4 to TRBJ2-2; weak D call: TRBD2 (5 bases). The CDR3 consists of 12 residues. V was shortened by 5 bases and J by 7 bases, with 8 bases between the two germline ends. The CDR3 sequence is CASSLTSGELFF. CDR3 nucleotides: TGTGCCAGCAGTCTAACTAGCGGGGAGCTGTTTTTT.

V is TRBV6-5 and J is TRBJ1-2; no clear D gene. Trimming stripped 2 bases from V and 1 base from J, with 11 bases between. Germline V gives CDR1 MNHEY, CDR2 SVGAGI. This CDR3 region has 15 residues. The CDR3 loop is CASSYLGRDNYGYTF. The CDR3 nucleotides are TGTGCCAGCAGTTACCTGGGCAGAGATAACTATGGCTACACCTTC.

This clonotype appeared a few times. This chain joins TRBV12-3 or TRBV12-4 and TRBJ2-7, with TRBD1 identical over 8 bases. The CDR3 contains 14 residues. V gave up 6 bases and J gave up 3 bases; unmatched junction bases: 7. The CDR3 DNA reads TGTGCCAGCAGCCTGGGACAGGCCTACTACGAGCAGTACTTC. Its protein is CASSLGQAYYEQYF.

This clonotype was detected a few times. The V gene is TRBV5-1, the J gene TRBJ2-1; the match to TRBD2 covers 11 bases. V was pared by 2 bases and J by 2 bases, with 3 bases of the junction left unmatched. This CDR3 spans 16 amino acids. CDR1 SGHRS and CDR2 YFSETQ come from the germline V gene. CDR3 in DNA: TGCGCCAGCAGCTTATTAGCGGGAGGGACCTACAATGAGCAGTTCTTC. Translation gives CASSLLAGGTYNEQFF.

The chain has TRBV7-9 and TRBJ2-1, with 7 positions matching TRBD2. Trimming removed 5 bases from V and 6 bases from J; junction bases left unmatched: 19. The CDR3 totals 18 residues. CDR1 is SEHNR and CDR2 is FQNEAQ in the germline V gene (reference sequence). The chain's CDR3 is CASSLLPGSAGDPNEQFF. The CDR3 nucleotides are TGTGCCAGCAGCCTCCTACCGGGCAGCGCGGGAGACCCCAATGAGCAGTTCTTC.

The rearrangement joins TRBV7-3 to TRBJ2-3, with TRBD2 matching over 11 bases. Germline loops: CDR1 SGHTA, CDR2 FQGTGA. V was pared by 5 bases and J by 4 bases, with 5 bases of the junction left unmatched. This CDR3 has 15 amino acids. The CDR3 sequence is CASSVTSGVADTQYF. The CDR3 region has the DNA TGTGCCAGCAGCGTGACTAGCGGGGTGGCAGATACGCAGTATTTT. The full variable domain, completed using reference TRBV7-3 and TRBJ2-3, is GAGVSQTPSNKVTEKGKYVELRCDPISGHTALYWYRQSLGQGPEFLIYFQGTGAADDSGLPNDRFFAVRPEGSVSTLKIQRTERGDSAVYLCASSVTSGVADTQYFGPGTRLTVL.

This clonotype was observed a few times. The genes are TRBV7-2 and TRBJ2-5; TRBD2 matches at 10 bases. V was clipped by 3 bases and J by 3 bases; unmatched bases: 4. The CDR3 length is 15 residues. Germline assignment: CDR1 SGHTA and CDR2 FQGNSA. CDR3 coding DNA: TGTGCCAGCAGCTTTGAGCTAGCGGGGGAAGAGACCCAGTACTTC. Its protein product is CASSFELAGEETQYF.

The V and J genes are TRBV20-1 and TRBJ2-5; 12 bases fit TRBD1. V shed 2 bases and J 4 bases; nucleotides not matched to a gene: 11. This CDR3 is 17 amino acids long. Looked up from germline, CDR1 is DFQATT and CDR2 is SNEGSKA (reference sequence). CDR3 nucleotides: TGCAGTGCTAGAACCCGGGACAGGGGGCGAGGGAGAGAGACCCAGTACTTC. This encodes CSARTRDRGRGRETQYF.

This clonotype has at least ten counts. This chain joins TRBV24-1 and TRBJ2-1, with D perhaps matching TRBD1 or TRBD2 (5 bases each). With 4 bases removed from V and 9 bases from J, the gap between germline ends came to 21 bases. Germline assignment: CDR1 KGHDR and CDR2 SFDVKD. This CDR3 is 16 amino acids long. The CDR3 sequence: CATSDDLRTRGAEQFF. The CDR3 DNA reads as TGTGCCACCAGTGACGACCTCAGGACACGGGGAGCTGAGCAGTTCTTC.

This clonotype was counted ten times or more. This chain links TRBV24-1 with TRBJ1-2; D gene ambiguous. Looked up from germline, CDR1 is KGHDR and CDR2 is SFDVKD. Trimming cost V 3 bases and J 8 bases, with 9 bases left between them. This CDR3 spans 12 amino acids. Written as DNA, the CDR3 is TGTGCCACCAGTGATCCTCTACAGGGCTACACCTTC. Its translation is CATSDPLQGYTF.

This clonotype showed up just a few times. The V and J genes are TRBV20-1 and TRBJ1-4; 8 nucleotides line up with TRBD1. The trim removed 3 bases at V and 1 base at J, leaving 10 bases unmatched. CDR3 length: 17 amino acids. Germline V gene data show CDR1 as DFQATT and CDR2 as SNEGSKA (reference sequence). The CDR3 here is CSARKAGGGRTNEKLFF. As DNA, the CDR3 is TGCAGTGCTAGGAAAGCAGGGGGCGGTCGAACTAATGAAAAACTGTTTTTT.

The rearrangement uses TRBV5-1 and TRBJ1-2; D unclear. V was trimmed by 1 base and J by 0 bases, leaving 7 bases between them. Germline loops: CDR1 SGHRS, CDR2 YFSETQ. The CDR3 sequence is 14 residues long. CDR3 sequence: CASSLQATNYGYTF. The CDR3 DNA reads as TGCGCCAGCAGCTTGCAGGCAACTAACTATGGCTACACCTTC. Full variable domain (missing parts from reference TRBV5-1 and TRBJ1-2): KAGVTQTPRYLIKTRGQQVTLSCSPISGHRSVSWYQQTPGQGLQFLFEYFSETQRNKGNFPGRFSGRQFSNSRSEMNVSTLELGDSALYLCASSLQATNYGYTFGSGTRLTVV.

This clonotype was counted many times. The chain carries TRBV7-6 and TRBJ2-1, with 9 nucleotides matching TRBD2. Losses at the gene ends were 1 base for V and 2 bases for J; bases not matched to a gene: 3. This CDR3 region has 16 residues. The germline V gene encodes CDR1 SGHVS and CDR2 FNYEAQ. The CDR3 here is CASSLGASGTYNEQFF. The CDR3 bases are TGTGCCAGCAGCTTAGGTGCTAGCGGGACCTACAATGAGCAGTTCTTC.

This clonotype turned up a few times. V and J are TRBV5-1 and TRBJ2-7, with 10 bases matching TRBD1. Trimming at V came to 5 bases and at J to 3 bases, leaving 8 bases not matched to a gene. The CDR3 has 15 amino acids. The germline V gene encodes CDR1 SGHRS and CDR2 YFSETQ. For the CDR3, the DNA is TGCGCCAGCAGACCCGGACAGGGGGGCCTCTACGAGCAGTACTTC. Translating it yields CASRPGQGGLYEQYF.

The rearrangement joins TRBV5-1 to TRBJ1-1; 7 bases align to TRBD1. The CDR3 consists of 14 residues. The junction had 3 bases not matched to a gene; V was cut back by 0 bases and J by 4 bases. In germline, CDR1 is SGHRS, CDR2 YFSETQ. The CDR3 sequence: CASSLGAGGTEAFF. The CDR3 bases are TGCGCCAGCAGCTTGGGCGCAGGGGGCACTGAAGCTTTCTTT.

This clonotype showed up just a few times. CDR3 DNA: TGCAGCGTTGAAGAAGGGGGCTACGAGCAGTACTTC. It encodes CSVEEGGYEQYF. The chain carries TRBV29-1 and TRBJ2-7; possible D gene TRBD1, 6 bases. The germline gives CDR1 SQVTM, CDR2 ANQGSEA. The CDR3 extends over 12 amino acids. Trimming took off 0 bases at V and 3 bases at J, with 6 bases between the two ends.

This clonotype was recorded a few times. This chain links TRBV10-3 with TRBJ1-5; the D gene is possibly TRBD1 (6 bases). Trimming cost V 3 bases and J 6 bases, with 12 bases left between them. There are 14 residues in the CDR3. The germline CDR1 and CDR2 sequences are ENHRY and SYGVKD. The CDR3 protein is CAISEEGGTQPQHF. The CDR3 bases are TGTGCCATCAGTGAAGAAGGGGGGACTCAGCCCCAGCATTTT.